A selection of T cell receptor beta chains follows, all from one sample in a study of T cells in Graves' hyperthyroidism and ophthalmopathy. TCRdb re-derived calls from the multiplex PCR reads in MiXCR, one entry per CDR3 protein. This table holds 250,000 to 300,000 distinct CDR3 sequences, about 19% found once. Sequenced material: blood. These receptors were obtained from a man aged 50 or older with Graves' ophthalmopathy. The CDR3 runs from the conserved cysteine through the conserved F or W. Each record gives: J gene, V gene, CDR3 protein.

J: TRBJ1-6; V: TRBV6-6; CDR3: CASSYSKGQGGSYNSPLHF
J: TRBJ2-7; V: TRBV30; CDR3: CAWTPNSRYEQYF
J: TRBJ2-3; V: TRBV9; CDR3: CASSDTGPWDTQYF
J: TRBJ2-3; V: TRBV27; CDR3: CASSVLAGGTDTQYF
J: TRBJ2-2; V: TRBV30; CDR3: CAWSQAGGVVTGELFF
J: TRBJ2-7; V: TRBV20-1; CDR3: CSARTGGPTYEQYF
J: TRBJ1-6; V: TRBV28; CDR3: CASSSGQGASPLHF
J: TRBJ1-1; V: TRBV12-3/TRBV12-4; CDR3: CASSLNSPDTEAFF
J: TRBJ1-5; V: TRBV20-1; CDR3: CSARPRVLPGLNLNQPQHF
J: TRBJ2-1; V: TRBV28; CDR3: CASSPKRLFPGSKGKSDEQFF
J: TRBJ1-5; V: TRBV12-3/TRBV12-4; CDR3: CASSLGSGTGDQPQHF
J: TRBJ2-2; V: TRBV5-1; CDR3: CASSLDPASGSTAGELFF
J: TRBJ2-3; V: TRBV5-1; CDR3: CATRTSGAPGTDTQYF
J: TRBJ1-5; V: TRBV4-1; CDR3: CASSQVTPSNQPQHF
J: TRBJ2-1; V: TRBV19; CDR3: CASSWSGLAGVNEQFF
J: TRBJ1-1; V: TRBV20-1; CDR3: CSARDSDRAAFF
J: TRBJ2-3; V: TRBV7-6; CDR3: CASSLASGIGTDTQYF
J: TRBJ1-6; V: TRBV28; CDR3: CASSLDGGVSSPLHF
J: TRBJ2-6; V: TRBV11-3; CDR3: CASSRRAENVLTF
J: TRBJ1-5; V: TRBV6-1; CDR3: CASSTGFNQPQHF
J: TRBJ2-5; V: TRBV20-1; CDR3: CSAEPGLAGGYQETQYF
J: TRBJ2-5; V: TRBV4-1; CDR3: CASSMGLAEKETQYF
J: TRBJ2-7; V: TRBV3-1; CDR3: CASSQEGALGLDEQYF
J: TRBJ2-3; V: TRBV28; CDR3: CASSVPADTQYF
J: TRBJ1-2; V: TRBV29-1; CDR3: CSVEDRGQGRDYGYTF
J: TRBJ2-2; V: TRBV3-1; CDR3: CASSQEWELAGNTGELFF
J: TRBJ1-6; V: TRBV10-2; CDR3: CASREPGQGSHNSPLHF
J: TRBJ1-3; V: TRBV30; CDR3: CAWSVGTSGNTIYF
J: TRBJ2-2; V: TRBV6-5; CDR3: CASSYSRSRTGLTGELFF